In this sample, the clone carrying this TCR beta chain turned up once. These data belong to a study of OX40 agonist ivuxolimab in advanced cancers. This CDR3 comprises 14 residues. From germline, CDR1 is SGHRS and CDR2 YFSETQ. Trimming at V came to 3 bases and at J to 1 base, leaving 2 bases not matched to a gene. Here immunoSEQ multiplex PCR was the method, and the copy in TCRdb shows in-frame clones only, minus some. The table has 60,000 to 70,000 clones, 75% to 90% seen once. J is TRBJ2-5 and V is TRBV5-1; 8 positions agree with TRBD2. Sequenced material: CD4+ or CD8+ T cells sorted from blood, taken in a trial of the OX40 agonist ivuxolimab. The clonotype comes from an adult with an advanced solid tumor such as melanoma, head and neck, liver or kidney cancer. CDR3: CASSSGLAQETQYF. CDR3 DNA: TGCGCCAGCAGCTCCGGACTAGCCCAAGAGACCCAGTACTTC.